This T cell receptor (beta chain) originates from a study of breast tumors, draining lymph nodes, adjacent tissues. Study-wide findings and caveats: Tumor and nontumor repertoires were significantly more similar in luminal-like than in basal-like breast cancer. Tumor TCR diversity was below lymph nodes but above nontumor tissue. Findings are consistent with lymph node origin and intratumoral expansion of most tumor T cells.

Remarks on this clonotype: Its antigen is still unknown.

MiXCR was run by TCRdb on the multiplex PCR reads, yielding one entry per CDR3 protein. The sample has roughly 49,000 distinct CDR3 sequences; 35% to 50% are singletons. The source of this sequence is a female donor with breast cancer. Some clones in this sample may be carry-over from other donors' samples. Sequenced: breast tumor tissue.

The CDR3 region is CASSLTAGAGYTF. For the CDR3, the DNA is TGTGCCAGCAGTTTAACGGCCGGCGCGGGCTACACCTTC. The genes are TRBV28 and TRBJ1-2; D ambiguous. The CDR3 extends over 13 amino acids. CDR1 and CDR2 from the germline V gene are MDHEN and SYDVKM. The V end lost 2 bases, the J end lost 8 bases, and 12 bases lay between the germline ends.